This T cell receptor (beta chain) came from a study of OX40 agonist ivuxolimab in advanced cancers. Germline V lookup: CDR1 MGHRA, CDR2 YSYEKL. The CDR3 totals 15 residues. Trimming at V came to 1 base and at J to 4 bases, leaving 5 bases not matched to a gene. Clones were sequenced by immunoSEQ multiplex PCR, and TCRdb holds only the in-frame ones, with some missing. The sample includes more than 50,000 clones, roughly 87% seen only once; the top ten take 2% to 2.5%. The TCR originated in an adult with an advanced solid tumor such as melanoma, head and neck, liver or kidney cancer. V and J are TRBV4-1 and TRBJ1-2, with TRBD1 matching over 8 bases. The sequencing here drew on CD4+ or CD8+ T cells sorted from blood, taken in a trial of the OX40 agonist ivuxolimab. The CDR3, as DNA: TGCGCCAGCAGCCAAGTCCCGGACAGGGCCTATGGCTACACCTTC. Amino acid sequence: CASSQVPDRAYGYTF.